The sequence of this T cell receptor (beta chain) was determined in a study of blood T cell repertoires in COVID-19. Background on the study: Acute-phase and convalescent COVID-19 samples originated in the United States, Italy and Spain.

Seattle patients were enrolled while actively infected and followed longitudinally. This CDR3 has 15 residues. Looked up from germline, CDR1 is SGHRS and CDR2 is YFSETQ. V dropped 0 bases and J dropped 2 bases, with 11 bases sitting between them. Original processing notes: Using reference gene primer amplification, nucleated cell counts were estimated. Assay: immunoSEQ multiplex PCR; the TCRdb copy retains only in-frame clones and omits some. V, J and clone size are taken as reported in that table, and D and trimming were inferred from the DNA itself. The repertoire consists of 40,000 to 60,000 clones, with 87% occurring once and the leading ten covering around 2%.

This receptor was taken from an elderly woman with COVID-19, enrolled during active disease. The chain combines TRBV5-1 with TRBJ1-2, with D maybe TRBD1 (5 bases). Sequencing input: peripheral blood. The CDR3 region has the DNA TGCGCCAGCAGCTTGGATCCAGGGCTAAACTATGGCTACACCTTC. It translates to CASSLDPGLNYGYTF.